Below, 15 T cell receptor beta chains from the same sample are listed, as sequenced in a study of CD8 T cells in Susac syndrome. With random hexamers, reverse transcription was performed on 0.5 to 1 ug of RNA. MiXCR, run by TCRdb on the immunoSEQ multiplex PCR reads, gives a single entry per CDR3 protein. Of 100,000 to 150,000 distinct CDR3 sequences listed, 80% are singletons. The source material was CD8+ T cells from PBMCs. Every receptor here comes from a human donor with multiple sclerosis.

This clonotype was counted a few times. The chain employs TRBV6-6 and TRBJ2-3; D not resolved. Looked up from germline, CDR1 is MNHNY and CDR2 is SVGAGI (reference sequence). Trimming shortened V by 2 bases and J by 0 bases, and 3 bases separated the two germline ends. This CDR3 spans 13 amino acids. The DNA of the CDR3 is TGTGCCAGCAGTTACCACAGCACAGATACGCAGTATTTT. Its protein is CASSYHSTDTQYF.

Worth noting for this clonotype: A read error may produce the germline difference seen at one junction end. The V gene is TRBV29-1, the J gene TRBJ1-2; maybe TRBD1 (6 bases). CDR3 size: 13 residues. The germline V gene encodes CDR1 SQVTM and CDR2 ANQGSEA. CDR3 loop: CSVKEGGLVGYTF. CDR3 bases: TGCAGCGTTAAAGAGGGGGGGCTGGTTGGCTACACCTTC.

This clonotype was recorded once. The chain is built from TRBV7-9 and TRBJ1-1; unclear D gene. Trimming removed 5 bases from V and 0 bases from J, with 13 bases in between. This CDR3 comprises 15 residues. Germline V gene data show CDR1 as SEHNR and CDR2 as FQNEAQ (reference sequence). The CDR3 sequence: CASSARTNMNTEAFF. The CDR3 DNA is TGTGCCAGCAGCGCCAGGACGAACATGAACACTGAAGCTTTCTTT.

The rearrangement links TRBV27 to TRBJ2-3; D perhaps matches TRBD2 (5 bases). Trimming shortened V by 3 bases and J by 2 bases, and 15 bases separated the two germline ends. Germline V lookup: CDR1 MNHEY, CDR2 SMNVEV (reference sequence). The CDR3 has 16 residues. The CDR3 DNA reads as TGTGCCAGCAGTTTGGGTCCAGCGGAGTACACAGATACGCAGTATTTT. This gives the protein CASSLGPAEYTDTQYF.

The chain joins TRBV18 to TRBJ2-3; D uncertain. From germline, CDR1 is KGHSH and CDR2 LQKENI. The germline V and J ends were trimmed by 3 bases and 7 bases, with 17 bases remaining between them. CDR3 length: 15 residues. DNA for the CDR3: TGTGCCAGCTCACCTCCAAGGTCCGGGCGGTATACGCAGTATTTT. Amino acid sequence: CASSPPRSGRYTQYF.

The chain recombines TRBV12-3 or TRBV12-4 with TRBJ1-5; D perhaps matches TRBD1 (5 bases). Trimming left V 3 bases short and J 5 bases short, with 11 bases between. CDR3 length: 14 amino acids. In nucleotides, the CDR3 is TGTGCCAGCAGTTTTTCCAGGGCCCATCAGCCCCAGCATTTT. It translates to CASSFSRAHQPQHF.

This chain connects TRBV27 to TRBJ2-3; TRBD2 is a possible D gene (7 bases). Trimming left V 5 bases short and J 4 bases short, with 10 bases between. Per germline, CDR1 MNHEY and CDR2 SMNVEV (reference sequence). The CDR3 is 13 residues long. CDR3 loop: CASSRRGPDTQYF. CDR3 nucleotide sequence: TGTGCCAGCAGTAGGCGGGGGCCAGATACGCAGTATTTT.

The rearrangement uses TRBV20-1 and TRBJ2-5; D gene ambiguous. Germline CDR1 reads DFQATT; CDR2 reads SNEGSKA (reference sequence). The CDR3 loop spans 15 amino acids. V was cut by 3 bases and J by 1 base, with 15 bases left in between. For the CDR3, the DNA is TGCAGTGCTAGCCGTTTAGTAGAGTTCCAAGAGACCCAGTACTTC. Protein: CSASRLVEFQETQYF.

The gene calls are TRBV5-1 and TRBJ2-7; TRBD1 agrees at 7 bases. Germline CDR1 is SGHRS and CDR2 is YFSETQ. V gave up 0 bases and J gave up 1 base; unmatched junction bases: 4. CDR3 size: 15 residues. CDR3 amino acids: CASSLDRGRSYEQYF. The CDR3 coding sequence is TGCGCCAGCAGCTTGGACAGGGGAAGGTCCTACGAGCAGTACTTC.

This chain uses TRBV27 with TRBJ1-5; 7 nucleotides align to TRBD1. Germline lookup yields CDR1 MNHEY and CDR2 SMNVEV (reference sequence). J was trimmed by 3 bases and V by 5 bases; bases with no gene match: 4. The CDR3 runs 14 residues. The CDR3 loop is CASSNRGNNQPQHF. Written as DNA, the CDR3 is TGTGCCAGCAGTAACAGGGGTAACAATCAGCCCCAGCATTTT.

The rearrangement links TRBV13 to TRBJ1-4, with no clear D. The CDR3 is 15 amino acids. The germline V gene has CDR1 PRHDT and CDR2 FYEKMQ (reference sequence). With 5 bases removed from V and 0 bases from J, the gap between germline ends came to 10 bases. The CDR3 region has the DNA TGTGCCAGCAGCCCCAGAGCTGCAACTAATGAAAAACTGTTTTTT. It codes for CASSPRAATNEKLFF. Full variable domain (missing parts from reference TRBV13 and TRBJ1-4): AAGVIQSPRHLIKEKRETATLKCYPIPRHDTVYWYQQGPGQDPQFLISFYEKMQSDKGSIPDRFSAQQFSDYHSELNMSSLELGDSALYFCASSPRAATNEKLFFGSGTQLSVL.

CDR3 coding DNA: TGTGCCAGCAGTGAATCGGGAGGGGGTGATTATCAGCCCCAGCATTTT. The encoded protein is CASSESGGGDYQPQHF. This chain links TRBV6-1 with TRBJ1-5, with a possible D match to TRBD1 (6 bases). Trimming pared 2 bases from V and 5 bases from J, leaving 16 bases between. The V gene's germline CDR1 is MNHNS and CDR2 SASEGT. The CDR3 has 16 amino acids.

This clonotype came up a few times. The chain carries TRBV4-1 and TRBJ2-1; TRBD2 matches 15 bases. With 4 bases clipped from V and 7 bases from J, the junction kept 5 bases outside the gene matches. This CDR3 contains 16 residues. Germline CDR1 is MGHRA and CDR2 is YSYEKL. The CDR3 region is CASSRGLAGGRNEQFF. The CDR3, as DNA: TGCGCCAGCAGCCGCGGACTAGCGGGGGGGCGGAATGAGCAGTTCTTC.

The V call is TRBV27, the J call TRBJ1-4; 9 bases match TRBD1. Germline V gene lookup returns CDR1 MNHEY and CDR2 SMNVEV (reference sequence). This CDR3 has 13 amino acids. With V trimmed by 6 bases and J by 6 bases, 2 bases remained unmatched. Here the CDR3 reads CASRTGGDEKLFF. The CDR3 DNA is TGTGCCAGCAGGACAGGGGGGGATGAAAAACTGTTTTTT.

The sample holds a few counts of this clonotype. The genes are TRBV7-9 and TRBJ2-7; D gene unclear. CDR3 length: 13 amino acids. The germline V gene has CDR1 SEHNR and CDR2 FQNEAQ (reference sequence). The ends were cut back, 6 bases at V and 5 bases at J, with 14 bases in the middle. CDR3 coding DNA: TGTGCCAGCAGTCCTATGCCAGTCGACGAGCAGTACTTC. Its protein is CASSPMPVDEQYF.